The clone carrying this T cell receptor beta chain was seen at least ten times. Its antigen is unidentified. The sample comes from a study of Graves' ophthalmopathy and Graves' hyperthyroidism. Study observations and caveats: Ophthalmopathy was separated from stable hyperthyroidism by a 13-signature model with 87.88% sensitivity and approximately 81% specificity.

Using RNA transcripts, the TCR beta CDR3 regions were amplified. A first-round RT-PCR used HTBI primers, followed by a second-round multiplex PCR. One entry per CDR3 protein results from TCRdb running MiXCR on the multiplex PCR reads. The sample carries roughly 300,000 distinct CDR3 sequences, 15% to 20% recorded once. The CDR3 totals 15 residues. V lost 3 bases, J lost 1 base, and 15 bases lay in between. The V gene's germline CDR1 is SQVTM and CDR2 ANQGSEA. This sequence originates from an adult man with Graves' ophthalmopathy. The sample taken for sequencing was peripheral blood. The chain is built from TRBV29-1 and TRBJ1-2, with unresolved D. The CDR3 DNA follows: TGCAGCGTTGAGTCCGTAGTAGGGAGTAACTATGGCTACACCTTC. Translating gives CSVESVVGSNYGYTF. The entire variable domain, with the rest obtained from reference TRBV29-1 and TRBJ1-2, is as follows: SAVISQKPSRDICQRGTSLTIQCQVDSQVTMMFWYRQQPGQSLTLIATANQGSEATYESGFVIDKFPISRPNLTFSTLTVSNMSPEDSSIYLCSVESVVGSNYGYTFGSGTRLTVV.